The entry below describes one TCR beta chain. 13 Jbeta primers and 60 Vbeta primers were used for the PCR. Using immunoSEQ multiplex PCR, the repertoire was profiled, and TCRdb retains in-frame clones only, with some absent. The sample shows roughly 180,000 clones, 80% of them seen only once. This sample is drawn from a study of cytomegalovirus exposure and HLA in healthy donors. Germline CDR1 and CDR2: MNHNY and SVGAGI (reference sequence). The CDR3 is 11 amino acids. The TCR originated in a man younger than 40 in good health and CMV-seronegative. What was sequenced was PBMCs. This chain joins TRBV6-6 and TRBJ2-5; TRBD1 might be the D (5 bases). Near its end, the DNA agrees better with TRBJ2-7, so the J call may be wrong. CDR3 sequence: CASSKQDEQYF. In DNA, the CDR3 is TGTGCCAGCAGTAAACAGGACGAGCAGTACTTC.